This TCR beta chain was obtained from a study of lymphopenia after photon versus proton radiotherapy. Sequenced by immunoSEQ multiplex PCR; TCRdb stores in-frame clones only, minus some. The data contain some 170,000 clones, approximately 86% of them singletons. General observations from the study: Post-nadir TCR diversity decline inversely tracked overall survival among those who died.

Regarding this clone: Its antigen is not identified.

Here the sequenced sample was peripheral blood, taken from a patient treated with photon-based radiotherapy. This clonotype was sampled from a man between 50 and 59 years old with gastric cancer.

The CDR3 is CASSYSTEDEQYF. CDR3 coding DNA: TGTGCCAGCAGTTACTCGACAGAAGACGAGCAGTACTTC. The chain joins TRBV6-5 to TRBJ2-7; a weak D match, TRBD1 (5 bases). Germline CDR1 and CDR2: MNHEY and SVGAGI. The germline V and J ends were trimmed by 0 bases and 5 bases, with 8 bases remaining between them. The CDR3 totals 13 residues.